This T cell receptor (beta chain) was sequenced during a study of OX40 agonist ivuxolimab in advanced cancers. Study context: Under the entry rules, prior anti-PD-1, anti-PD-L1 or anti-CTLA-4 therapy was allowed, and 40% had some. Study-level points and caveats: Clonal expansion among partial responders at 0.1-3.0 mg/kg ranked near the lowest. The average count of expanded clones was higher among CD8+ T cells than among CD4+.

A remark on this clone: Its matching antigen is unknown.

The CDR3 contains 15 residues. The trim removed 4 bases at V and 4 bases at J, leaving 6 bases unmatched. CDR1 is MNHNS and CDR2 is SASEGT in the germline V gene. Sequenced by immunoSEQ multiplex PCR; TCRdb stores in-frame clones only, minus some. The sample lists 100,000 to 150,000 clones, approximately 92% occurring once. This clonotype originated in an adult with an advanced solid tumor such as melanoma, head and neck, liver or kidney cancer. This chain uses TRBV6-1 with TRBJ1-1, with TRBD1 matching over 10 bases. The starting material was CD4+ or CD8+ T cells sorted from blood, obtained in a trial of the OX40 agonist ivuxolimab. This CDR3 reads CASSAGTGASTEAFF. As DNA, the CDR3 is TGTGCCAGCAGTGCCGGGACAGGGGCGAGCACTGAAGCTTTCTTT.